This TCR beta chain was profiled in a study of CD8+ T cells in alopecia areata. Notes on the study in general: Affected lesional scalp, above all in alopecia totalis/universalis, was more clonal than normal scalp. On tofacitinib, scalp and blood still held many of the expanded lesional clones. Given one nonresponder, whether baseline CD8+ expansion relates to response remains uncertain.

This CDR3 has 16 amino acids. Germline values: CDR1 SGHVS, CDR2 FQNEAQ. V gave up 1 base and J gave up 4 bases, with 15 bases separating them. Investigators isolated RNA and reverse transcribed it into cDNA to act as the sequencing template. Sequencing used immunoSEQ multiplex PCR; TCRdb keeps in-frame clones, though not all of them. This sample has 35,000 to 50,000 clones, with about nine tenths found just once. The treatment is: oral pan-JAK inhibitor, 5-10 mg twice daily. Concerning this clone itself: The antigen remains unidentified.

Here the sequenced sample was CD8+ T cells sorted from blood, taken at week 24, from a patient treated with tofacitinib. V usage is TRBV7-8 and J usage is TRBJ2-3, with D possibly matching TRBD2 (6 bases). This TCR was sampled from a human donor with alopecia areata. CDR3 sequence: CASSLGLVGSADTQYF. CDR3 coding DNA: TGTGCCAGCAGCTTAGGACTAGTGGGGTCAGCAGATACGCAGTATTTT.